This TCR beta chain was obtained from a study of blood T cells in healthy people across ages. A second roughly 6 to 11 cycle PCR used barcoded and J-beta primers. One entry per CDR3 protein, called by TCRdb with MiXCR from the 5' RACE reads. The sample lists approximately 900,000 distinct CDR3 sequences, roughly 28% occurring once. CDR1 is MNHEY and CDR2 is SVGEGT in the germline V gene. The V gene lost 0 bases and the J gene lost 6 bases, with 9 bases spanning the gap. This CDR3 comprises 14 residues. About this clonotype itself: Its antigen is currently unknown.

General study results and limits: The recorded TCR beta diversity per million T cells decreased in a roughly linear manner with age.

The data were also submitted as part of a second study, on T cells of mothers and their children. That work adds: Amplification in the second PCR used the M1S primer, which added sample barcodes and 2-4 random nucleotides. Over 8 million TCR beta CDR3 reads were obtained from each mother, and 2.5 million to 3.5 million from each child. Related mother-child pairs showed slightly, non-significantly higher overlap than unrelated pairs.

Sequenced: blood. The rearrangement joins TRBV6-2 or TRBV6-3 to TRBJ1-5; D gene ambiguous. The sequence derives from a middle-aged woman in good health. CDR3 region: CASSYSGYSQPQHF. The DNA for the CDR3 is TGTGCCAGCAGTTACTCGGGGTATAGTCAGCCCCAGCATTTT.